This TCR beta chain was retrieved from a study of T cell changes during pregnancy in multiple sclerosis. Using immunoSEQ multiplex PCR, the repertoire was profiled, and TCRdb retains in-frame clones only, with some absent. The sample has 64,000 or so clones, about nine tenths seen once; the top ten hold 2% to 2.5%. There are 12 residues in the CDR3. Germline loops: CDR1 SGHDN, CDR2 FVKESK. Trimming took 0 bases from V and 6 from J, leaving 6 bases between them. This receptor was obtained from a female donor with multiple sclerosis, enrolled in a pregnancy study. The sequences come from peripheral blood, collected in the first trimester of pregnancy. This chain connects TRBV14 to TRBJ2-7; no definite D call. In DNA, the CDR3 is TGTGCCAGCAGCCAAGACCGTTCCGAGCAGTACTTC. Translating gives CASSQDRSEQYF.